The subject of this entry is one T cell receptor (beta chain). This CDR3 has 13 residues. Per the germline V gene, CDR1 is MDHEN and CDR2 is SYDVKM. V lost 10 bases and J 4 bases, leaving 16 bases between the germline ends. This sample is part of a study of cytomegalovirus exposure and HLA in healthy donors. Both 60 Vbeta primers and 13 Jbeta primers went into the PCR. This table comes from immunoSEQ multiplex PCR, and its TCRdb copy is limited to in-frame clones, with some not included. The sample lists around 71,000 clones; about 60% were seen once. This TCR was recovered from a man between 25 and 39 years old in good health and CMV-seropositive. The rearrangement uses TRBV28 and TRBJ1-2; TRBD1 might be the D (6 bases). The material sequenced was PBMCs. This chain's CDR3 is CATNLDSFYGYTF. For the CDR3, the DNA is TGTGCCACGAACTTGGACAGCTTCTATGGCTACACCTTC.